This T cell receptor (beta chain) was found in a study of T cell repertoires in cytomegalovirus infection. The overall study: Recently identified HLA-C-restricted and well-studied HLA-B-restricted CMV epitopes were used. Public TCR beta signatures provided an indication of both CMV infection and a matching HLA type.

Study results and caveats: There were carriers of CMV plus the relevant HLA, and cumulative public TCR beta family frequency identified them. The ex vivo response was dominated by HLA-C-restricted CMV-specific TCR beta clonotypes.

Notes on this clonotype: The target antigen is unknown.

Via MiXCR, TCRdb re-called the reads, giving one row per CDR3 protein. Of roughly 700,000 distinct CDR3 sequences listed, approximately 33% are singletons. Germline CDR1 is MGHRA and CDR2 is YSYEKL. The CDR3 length is 13 residues. V was pared by 1 base and J by 15 bases, with 16 bases between. This chain connects TRBV4-1 to TRBJ2-1; no definite D call. The source is a human donor in good health (CMV status not recorded). Some clones in this sample may be carry-over from other donors' samples. Material: cultured PBMCs, obtained from culture after CMV antigen stimulation. The CDR3 nucleotides read TGCGCCAGCAGCCAAGGGCTGCAGGACCGGCGGTTCTTC. It specifies CASSQGLQDRRFF.